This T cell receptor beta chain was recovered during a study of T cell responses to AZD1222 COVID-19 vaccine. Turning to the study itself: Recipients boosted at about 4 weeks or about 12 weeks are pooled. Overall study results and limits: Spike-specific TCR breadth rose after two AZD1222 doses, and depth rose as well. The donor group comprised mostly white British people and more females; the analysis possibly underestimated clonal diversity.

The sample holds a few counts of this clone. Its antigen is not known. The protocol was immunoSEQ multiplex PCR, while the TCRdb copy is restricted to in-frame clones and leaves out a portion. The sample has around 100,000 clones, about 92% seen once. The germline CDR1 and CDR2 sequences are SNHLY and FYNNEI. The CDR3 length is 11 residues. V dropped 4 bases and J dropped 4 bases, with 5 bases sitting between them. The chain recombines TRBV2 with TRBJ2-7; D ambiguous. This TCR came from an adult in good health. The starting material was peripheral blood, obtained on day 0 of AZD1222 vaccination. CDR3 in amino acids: CASSVKYEQYF. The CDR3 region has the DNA TGTGCCAGCAGTGTGAAATACGAGCAGTACTTC.